This T cell receptor beta chain was identified during a study of cytomegalovirus exposure and HLA in healthy donors. The study, taken as a whole, reports: As was reported, the classifier diagnosed cytomegalovirus status with high specificity and sensitivity. Most sequenced TCRs were rare (though some public TCRs occurred in many donors). It was taken for granted in presence/absence analyses that sequencing depth across donors was roughly uniform. The study designated 150 to 200 TCR beta chains cytomegalovirus-associated.

Unmatched junction bases numbered 10, after V lost 5 bases and J lost 7 bases. The CDR3 consists of 14 residues. Germline-derived CDR1 and CDR2 are SGHRS and YFSETQ. The PCR had 60 Vbeta and 13 Jbeta primers. Assay: immunoSEQ multiplex PCR; the TCRdb copy retains only in-frame clones and omits some. The sample includes 210,000 or so clones, roughly 80% of them seen just once. Details on this clone: No antigen is known for it.

The clonotype comes from a man between 35 and 55 years old in good health and CMV-seronegative. This chain connects TRBV5-1 to TRBJ1-2; 8 bases are a match to TRBD1. Input material: PBMCs. In nucleotides, the CDR3 is TGCGCCAGCAGGCACCAACGGACAGGGTCTGGCTACACCTTC. Protein sequence: CASRHQRTGSGYTF.